This is a list of T cell receptor beta chains from one sample in a study of cytomegalovirus exposure and HLA in healthy donors. Generated by immunoSEQ multiplex PCR, the TCRdb table keeps only in-frame clones and is missing some. The sample has about 98,000 clones; 70% to 90% are singletons. Sequenced sample: PBMCs. The origin of the receptors is a woman aged 25 to 39 in good health and CMV-seronegative. The CDR3 runs from the conserved cysteine through the conserved F or W. A D gene is named only where the DNA matches it firmly.

CDR3aa | v_gene | d_gene | len | j_gene
CASGGGQGLHEQYF | TRBV28 | TRBD1 | 14 | TRBJ2-7
CASQDRLNQPQHF | TRBV28 | NA | 13 | TRBJ1-5
CASSLELEGPYEQYF | TRBV7-9 | NA | 15 | TRBJ2-7
CASSSTGGYEQYF | TRBV11-3 | TRBD1 | 13 | TRBJ2-7
CASSRAGLGSYEQYF | TRBV5-1 | TRBD2 | 15 | TRBJ2-7
CASSLGGYSNQPQHF | TRBV5-6 | NA | 15 | TRBJ1-5
CASSGDSSGANVLTF | TRBV2 | TRBD1 | 15 | TRBJ2-6
CASSNLGPVPGDEQFF | TRBV9 | NA | 16 | TRBJ2-1
CASSLGAGATGELFF | TRBV5-5 | NA | 15 | TRBJ2-2
CASSQRGTGELFF | TRBV14 | NA | 13 | TRBJ2-2
CASSLGDSINEQFF | TRBV7-8 | NA | 14 | TRBJ2-1
CASSVLDRGGGEAFF | TRBV6-1 | TRBD1 | 15 | TRBJ1-1
CASSSRIALRVQGTEAFF | TRBV5-6 | NA | 18 | TRBJ1-1
CASSSGPSTDTQYF | TRBV5-1 | NA | 14 | TRBJ2-3
CALTSRGQLGQYF | TRBV21-1 | NA | 13 | TRBJ2-7
CASSTPNDKATGELFF | TRBV21-1 | NA | 16 | TRBJ2-2
CASSLSQTGYEQYF | TRBV5-1 | NA | 14 | TRBJ2-7
CASSKGQGIYEQYF | TRBV19 | TRBD1 | 14 | TRBJ2-7
CASSERAQGGYYGYTF | TRBV10-2 | TRBD1 | 16 | TRBJ1-2
CASSHSYGELFF | TRBV14 | NA | 12 | TRBJ2-2
CATKDRLNQPQHF | TRBV19 | TRBD1 | 13 | TRBJ1-5
CASSSDSYNSPLHF | TRBV7-2 | NA | 14 | TRBJ1-6
CASSRAPSSGKDYGYTF | TRBV7-3 | NA | 17 | TRBJ1-2
CASSDAQAGTDTQYF | TRBV2 | NA | 15 | TRBJ2-3
CASSPRGTASYEQYF | TRBV18 | NA | 15 | TRBJ2-7
CASSPFTGVLQPQHF | TRBV5-8 | TRBD1 | 15 | TRBJ1-5
CASSFRSLEAFF | TRBV28 | NA | 12 | TRBJ1-1
CASSLVIGGNNEQFF | TRBV11-2 | NA | 15 | TRBJ2-1
CASRYQGIGGGYTF | TRBV7-2 | NA | 14 | TRBJ1-2
CASSFRGGQETQYF | TRBV7-3 | NA | 14 | TRBJ2-5
CASSARGLADLRHPTDTQYF | TRBV9 | TRBD2 | 20 | TRBJ2-3
CATSRDVFSDEQFF | TRBV15 | NA | 14 | TRBJ2-1
CASSRGNYGYTF | TRBV11-3 | NA | 12 | TRBJ1-2